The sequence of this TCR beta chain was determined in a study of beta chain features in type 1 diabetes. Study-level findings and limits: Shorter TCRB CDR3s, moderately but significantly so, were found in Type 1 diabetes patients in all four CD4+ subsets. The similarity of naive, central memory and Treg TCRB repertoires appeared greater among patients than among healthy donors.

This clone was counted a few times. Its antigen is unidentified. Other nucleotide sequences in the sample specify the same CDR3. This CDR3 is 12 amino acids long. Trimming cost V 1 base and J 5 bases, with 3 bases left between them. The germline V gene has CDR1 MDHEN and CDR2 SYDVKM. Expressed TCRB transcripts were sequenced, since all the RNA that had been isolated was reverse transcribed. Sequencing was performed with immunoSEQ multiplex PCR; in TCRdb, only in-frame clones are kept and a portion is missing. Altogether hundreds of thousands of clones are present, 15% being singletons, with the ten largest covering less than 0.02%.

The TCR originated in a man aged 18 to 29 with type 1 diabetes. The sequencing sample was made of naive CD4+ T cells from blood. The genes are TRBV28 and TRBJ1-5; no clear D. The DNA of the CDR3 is TGTGCCAGCAGTTTATCGGATCAGCCCCAGCATTTT. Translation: CASSLSDQPQHF.